The text below deals with one T cell receptor beta chain. Antigen: not known. The conserved phenylalanine or tryptophan is not found at the CDR3 terminus, so this likely reflects a read error. This entry is derived from a study of CD8+CD57+ T cells in acquired aplastic anemia. Regarding the study as a whole: Roughly 30 CD8+ CDR3 sequences occurred in both the patients and the controls.

The TCR beta profiling, which covered VDJ combination and CDR3 sequence, was carried out using genomic DNA as the template. TCRdb itself ran the reads through MiXCR, one entry per CDR3 protein. This table holds some 290,000 distinct CDR3 sequences, approximately 56% found once. The CDR3 length is 16 residues. Looked up from germline, CDR1 is DFQATT and CDR2 is SNEGSKA (reference sequence). Trimming at V came to 3 bases and at J to 8 bases, leaving 12 bases not matched to a gene. Sequenced input: sorted CD4+, CD8+, or CD8+CD57+ T cells (not recorded which) from PBMCs. This sequence originates from a human donor with severe aplastic anemia or a healthy control (not recorded which). The chain joins TRBV20-1 to TRBJ1-6, with 8 bases aligning to TRBD1. The CDR3 loop reads CSARDLSGQGYSPLHC. The CDR3 DNA reads as TGCAGTGCTAGGGATCTCTCAGGACAGGGTTATTCACCCCTCCACTGT.